Sequencing of this T cell receptor beta chain was carried out in a study of T cells of healthy individuals (dated by TCRdb to the late 2010s). Taken from cysteine to phenylalanine, the CDR3 has 16 residues. Only the CDR3 region is kept as DNA, spanning 48 bases read in frame from base 1. The germline V gene (reference sequence) provides CDR1 MNHNY and CDR2 SVGAGI. Unmatched junction bases come to 12, with V trimmed by 5 bases and J by 6 bases. With regard to this clonotype: Its antigen is still unknown. Base quality data are lacking; no much larger clone is found one base away.

Library preparation employed 5' RACE. These reads were obtained on an Illumina MiSeq. TCRdb applied fastp at Q25 and MiXCR to the public reads, then kept only in-frame beta chains. Identical CDR3 protein sequences are pooled into one entry, listed with their most common genes and DNA. The sample table holds tens of thousands of distinct CDR3 sequences, of which about 15% were seen once. In total, the top ten clones hold around 16% of the sample. The rearranged chain carries TRBV6-6 and TRBJ2-2, with 7 bases aligning to TRBD1. The sequence was collected from a human donor in good health. The nucleotide sequence reads as follows: TGTGCCAGCAGTATCCGGGACAGTAGTAAGGCCGGGGAGCTGTTTTTT. This sequence encodes CASSIRDSSKAGELFF.